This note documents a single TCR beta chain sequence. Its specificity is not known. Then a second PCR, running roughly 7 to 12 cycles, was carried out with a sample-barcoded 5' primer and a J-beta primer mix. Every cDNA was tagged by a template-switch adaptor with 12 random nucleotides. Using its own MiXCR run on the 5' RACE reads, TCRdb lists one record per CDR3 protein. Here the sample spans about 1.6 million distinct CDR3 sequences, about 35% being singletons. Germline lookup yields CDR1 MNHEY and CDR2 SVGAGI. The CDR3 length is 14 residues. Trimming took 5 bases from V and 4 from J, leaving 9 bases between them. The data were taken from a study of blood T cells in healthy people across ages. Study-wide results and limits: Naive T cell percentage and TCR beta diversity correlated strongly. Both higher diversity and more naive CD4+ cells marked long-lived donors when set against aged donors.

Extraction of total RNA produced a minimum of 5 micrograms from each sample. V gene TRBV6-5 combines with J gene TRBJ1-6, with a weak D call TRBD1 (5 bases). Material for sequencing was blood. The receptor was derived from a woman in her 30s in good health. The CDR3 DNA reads TGTGCCAGCAGTGGGGGTGGGTATAATTCACCCCTCCACTTT. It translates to CASSGGGYNSPLHF.